This T cell receptor beta chain is from a study of cytomegalovirus exposure and HLA in healthy donors. As to this clone: What it binds is not known.

Study results and limitations: Later genetic work tied a missense DCLRE1C variant to beta-chain V and J trimming.

Primers: 60 Vbeta forward and 13 Jbeta reverse. Produced via immunoSEQ multiplex PCR; TCRdb's table is partial and in-frame only. The table includes over 80,000 clones, roughly 73% detected once. This CDR3 is 16 amino acids long. CDR1 is KGHSH, CDR2 LQKENI, per germline. Unmatched junction bases numbered 9, after V lost 4 bases and J lost 3 bases. The sequencing input was PBMCs. The chain joins TRBV18 to TRBJ2-7; 10 bases fit TRBD2. The sequence derives from a man aged 35 to 55 in good health and CMV-seronegative. CDR3: CASSLAGTSADYEQYF. The CDR3, as DNA: TGTGCCAGCTCACTAGCCGGGACTAGCGCAGACTACGAGCAGTACTTC.